This T cell receptor (beta chain) emerged from a study of blood T cell repertoires in COVID-19. On the study more broadly: The United States, Italy and Spain were the sources of the acute and convalescent COVID-19 samples. T cells, B-cell-depleted T cells, or PBMCs provided the cDNA or gDNA that served as material.

Original processing notes: Reference gene primer amplification gave estimated nucleated cell counts. Assay: immunoSEQ multiplex PCR; the TCRdb copy retains only in-frame clones and omits some. The V and J calls and clone size were taken over from that table, and D and trimming were inferred from the DNA. Of some 330,000 clones in the sample, just under 90% were seen once. Seattle-derived patients entered the study during active infection and were followed longitudinally. V lost 2 bases, J lost 5 bases, and 12 bases lay in between. The CDR3 length is 14 residues. Germline V lookup: CDR1 SGHTA, CDR2 FQGNSA.

Sequenced input: peripheral blood. The origin of this receptor is a woman between 25 and 40 years old with COVID-19, enrolled during active disease. The chain is built from TRBV7-2 and TRBJ2-5; no reliable D call. The CDR3 sequence is CASSLLDFQETQYF. For the CDR3, the DNA is TGTGCCAGCAGCTTACTAGACTTCCAGGAGACCCAGTACTTC.